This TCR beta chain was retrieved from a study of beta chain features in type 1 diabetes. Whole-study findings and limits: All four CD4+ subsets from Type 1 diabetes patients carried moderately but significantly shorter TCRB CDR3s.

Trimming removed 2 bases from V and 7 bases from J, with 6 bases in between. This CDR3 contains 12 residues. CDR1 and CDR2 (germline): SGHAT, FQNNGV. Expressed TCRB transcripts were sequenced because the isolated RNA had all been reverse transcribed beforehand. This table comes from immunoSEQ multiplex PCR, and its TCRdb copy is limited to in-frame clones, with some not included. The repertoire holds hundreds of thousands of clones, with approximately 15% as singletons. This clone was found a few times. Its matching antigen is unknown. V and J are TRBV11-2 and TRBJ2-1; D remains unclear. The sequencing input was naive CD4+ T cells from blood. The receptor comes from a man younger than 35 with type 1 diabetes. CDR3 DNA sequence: TGTGCCAGCAGCTTATCCGGGAATGAGCAGTTCTTC. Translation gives CASSLSGNEQFF.